These T cell receptor beta chains were read from a single sample in a study of T-cell memory formation after mild COVID-19. A single record per CDR3 protein comes from TCRdb applying MiXCR to the 5' RACE reads. There are some 440,000 distinct CDR3 sequences in the sample; more than 20% occur only once, and about an eighth lies in the top ten. The sample was PBMCs or a T cell subset sorted from them (not recorded which). These receptors were obtained from an adult woman who had mild COVID-19 (a few samples of this study predate the infection). Cell type and time point are not known. Both conserved end residues are part of each CDR3. The D gene is left open where the match is weak. Size is omitted from some rows. Given values are once, few, many or a class for expanded clones.

j_call clone_size d_call v_call cdr3_nt cdr3_aa
TRBJ2-3 . TRBD1 TRBV5-1 TGCGCCAGCAGGACGACAGGGGATACGCAGTATTTT CASRTTGDTQYF
TRBJ2-7 . TRBD1 TRBV9 TGTGCCAGCAGCGTAGGAGACAGGGGTAAAAGGGACGAGCAGTACTTC CASSVGDRGKRDEQYF
TRBJ2-3 . . TRBV12-3/TRBV12-4 TGTGCCAGCAGTTTATACCCCCTGGGGGGGCGCAGCACAGATACGCAGTATTTT CASSLYPLGGRSTDTQYF
TRBJ2-1 . . TRBV9 TGTGCCAGCAGCCACGGCGGGACAGCCTACAATGAGCAGTTCTTC CASSHGGTAYNEQFF
TRBJ2-1 many . TRBV5-4 TGTGCCAGCTCCTCTATAGTCACGTCGTTCAATGAGCAGTTCTTC CASSSIVTSFNEQFF
TRBJ2-2 few . TRBV5-1 TGCGCCAGCAGCTCGAGGGCCCCTGGGAGCGGGGAGCTGTTTTTT CASSSRAPGSGELFF
TRBJ2-1 . TRBD2 TRBV20-1 TGCAGTGCAAAGGGGGTGGCTAGCGGGGATCACAATGAGCAGTTCTTC CSAKGVASGDHNEQFF
TRBJ1-2 . . TRBV18 TGTGCCAGCTCACCTCGGCAGGGTGACAACTATGGCTACACCTTC CASSPRQGDNYGYTF
TRBJ2-6 few TRBD1 TRBV5-5 TGTGCCAGCAGCCGACGTGAGACAGGGGGCTCTGGGGCCAACGTCCTGACTTTC CASSRRETGGSGANVLTF
TRBJ1-2 . . TRBV7-2 TGTGCCAGCAGCTTCAGTCCAGCCAGCCGAATTAACTATGGCTACACCTTC CASSFSPASRINYGYTF
TRBJ1-2 . TRBD1 TRBV7-3 TGTGCCAGCAGCTCAGTCACCGGGACAGGGGTTTTCGGCTACACCTTC CASSSVTGTGVFGYTF
TRBJ2-5 many TRBD2 TRBV5-1 TGCGCCAGCAGCTTGGGGGCTAGCGGGCCCTTGGAGACCCAGTACTTC CASSLGASGPLETQYF
TRBJ2-7 . TRBD1 TRBV30 TGTGCCTGGAGTCATCTGACAGGGTACTACGAGCAGTACTTC CAWSHLTGYYEQYF
TRBJ2-1 few . TRBV4-3 TGCGCCAGCAGCCATGACGCAAGTGGTGAGCAGTTCTTC CASSHDASGEQFF
TRBJ2-4 few . TRBV20-1 TGCAGTGCCCACTCCCTAGGGCAGGCCAAAAACATTCAGTACTTC CSAHSLGQAKNIQYF
TRBJ2-7 . TRBD1 TRBV4-3 TGCGCCAGCAGCCGGAAACAGGGGTCTTCCTACGAGCAGTACTTC CASSRKQGSSYEQYF
TRBJ2-3 few TRBD2 TRBV6-1 TGTGCCAGCAGTGAAGAGGCTCGACTAGCCCTATACACAGATACGCAGTATTTT CASSEEARLALYTDTQYF
TRBJ1-4 . TRBD1 TRBV4-1 TGCGCCAGCAGCCCCGGGACAGGGAATAAACTGTTTTTT CASSPGTGNKLFF
TRBJ2-7 many . TRBV7-8 TGTGCCAGCAGCTCGAACTACGGACAACACTACGAGCAGTACTTC CASSSNYGQHYEQYF
TRBJ2-1 . TRBD2 TRBV5-5 TGTGCCAGCATCAAACTAGCGGGGTTGGAAAATGAGCAGTTCTTC CASIKLAGLENEQFF
TRBJ2-1 once . TRBV9 TGTGCCAGCAGCGTAGTGCCGACCGGGACAGAGCAGTTCTTC CASSVVPTGTEQFF
TRBJ1-5 few . TRBV20-1 TGCAGTGCTAGAGATTTGAGTCAGCCCCAGCATTTT CSARDLSQPQHF
TRBJ2-1 few . TRBV20-1 TGCAGTGCTAGAGGCCCGGGGGCGGGGTATGAGCAGTTCTTC CSARGPGAGYEQFF
TRBJ2-1 few TRBD2 TRBV19 TGTGCCAGTAGTCCAGGGACTAGCGGGTACGGTGAGCAGTTCTTC CASSPGTSGYGEQFF
TRBJ2-1 . TRBD2 TRBV7-2 TGTGCCAGCAGCTCCCCCCTAGCGGGGGGATACAATGAGCAGTTCTTC CASSSPLAGGYNEQFF
TRBJ2-3 . . TRBV7-9 TGTGCCAGCAGCTTAGTTACAGGGCAGGGTCCAGATACGCAGTATTTT CASSLVTGQGPDTQYF
TRBJ2-7 few . TRBV18 TGTGCCAGCTCACCAGTGGAAATCTACGAGCAGTACTTC CASSPVEIYEQYF
TRBJ2-3 few TRBD1 TRBV20-1 TGCAGTGCTAGACTCATGGGACAGTCCAGAGGCGCAGATACGCAGTATTTT CSARLMGQSRGADTQYF
TRBJ2-5 few TRBD1 TRBV7-6 TGTGCCAGCAGCTTAGAACCTTGGGACAGCTTCCAAGAGACCCAGTACTTC CASSLEPWDSFQETQYF
TRBJ2-5 few TRBD1 TRBV3-1 TGTGCCAGCAGCCAATCGTTTGGGCAGGGGGACGAGACCCAGTACTTC CASSQSFGQGDETQYF
TRBJ2-1 . . TRBV6-5 TGTGCCAGCAGTTACGCGTCAGCCAATGAGCAGTTCTTC CASSYASANEQFF
TRBJ1-1 . . TRBV5-1 TGCGCCAGCAGCTCGGGAGGGACGGCCCAGGGCGCTGAAGCTTTCTTT CASSSGGTAQGAEAFF